Reported below is one T cell receptor (beta chain). The antigen remains undetermined. The PCR used 60 Vbeta and 13 Jbeta primers. Original processing notes: A follow-up analysis tallied around 80 million unique TCR beta chains, about 10 million shared. Here immunoSEQ multiplex PCR was the method, and the copy in TCRdb shows in-frame clones only, minus some. The V and J calls and clone size are taken from that table; D and trimming were inferred from the DNA. The sample has about 130,000 clones, around four fifths seen once. The source of the sample is a study of cytomegalovirus exposure and HLA in healthy donors. General observations from the study: Earlier results showed most TCR beta V segments being productive about 87% or about 30% of the time. Among TCR beta chains, those listed as cytomegalovirus-associated numbered about 150. By HLA locus, TCR association rates varied in a later analysis, with DRB1 showing the most and HLA-C the fewest.

This CDR3 comprises 13 residues. Trimming stripped 0 bases from V and 6 bases from J, with 6 bases between. CDR1 MRHNA and CDR2 SNTAGT come from the germline V gene. V is TRBV6-4 and J is TRBJ1-5; possible D gene TRBD1, 6 bases. The specimen was PBMCs. The source of this sequence is a man in his thirties or forties in good health and CMV-seropositive. The CDR3 loop reads CASSDSGGQPQHF. The CDR3 region has the DNA TGTGCCAGCAGTGACTCAGGGGGTCAGCCCCAGCATTTT.